The clone carrying this T cell receptor beta chain was seen a single time. What it binds is not known. Vbeta (60) and Jbeta (13) primers were used in the PCR. The protocol was immunoSEQ multiplex PCR, while the TCRdb copy is restricted to in-frame clones and leaves out a portion. The sample has approximately 220,000 clones, over 60% seen once. This sample stems from a study of cytomegalovirus exposure and HLA in healthy donors. General study points: Among donors in an Asian-associated ancestry cluster, a later analysis reportedly found fewer N-insertions than the approximately 670-donor mean. A later analysis revealed that TCR association rates differed between HLA loci, peaking at DRB1 and bottoming out at HLA-C.

Trimming pared 4 bases from V and 0 bases from J, leaving 4 bases between. Germline CDR1 and CDR2: KGHSH and LQKENI. The CDR3 runs to 14 residues. The chain employs TRBV18 and TRBJ1-6, with no clear D. The sequenced sample was PBMCs. This receptor was taken from a middle-aged man in good health and CMV-seronegative. The chain's CDR3 is CASSQSSYNSPLHF. Written as DNA, the CDR3 is TGTGCCAGCTCACAGAGCTCCTATAATTCACCCCTCCACTTT.